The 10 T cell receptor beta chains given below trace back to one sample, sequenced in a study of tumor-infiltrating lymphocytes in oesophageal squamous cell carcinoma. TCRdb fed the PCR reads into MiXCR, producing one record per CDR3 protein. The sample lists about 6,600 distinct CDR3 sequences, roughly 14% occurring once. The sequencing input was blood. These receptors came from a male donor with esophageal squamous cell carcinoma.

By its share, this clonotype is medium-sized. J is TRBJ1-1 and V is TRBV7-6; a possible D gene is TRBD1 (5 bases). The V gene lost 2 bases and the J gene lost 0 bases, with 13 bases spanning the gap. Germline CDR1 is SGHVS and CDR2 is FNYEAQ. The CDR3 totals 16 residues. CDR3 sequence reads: CASSLQPGLMNTEAFF. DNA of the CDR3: TGTGCCAGCAGCTTACAACCAGGGCTCATGAACACTGAAGCTTTCTTT.

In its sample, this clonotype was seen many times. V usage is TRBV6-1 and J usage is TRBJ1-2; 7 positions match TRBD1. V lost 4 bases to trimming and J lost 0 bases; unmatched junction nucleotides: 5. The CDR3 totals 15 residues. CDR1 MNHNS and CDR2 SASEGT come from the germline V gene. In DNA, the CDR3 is TGTGCCAGCAGTGGCCGGGACAGAGCTAACTATGGCTACACCTTC. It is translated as CASSGRDRANYGYTF.

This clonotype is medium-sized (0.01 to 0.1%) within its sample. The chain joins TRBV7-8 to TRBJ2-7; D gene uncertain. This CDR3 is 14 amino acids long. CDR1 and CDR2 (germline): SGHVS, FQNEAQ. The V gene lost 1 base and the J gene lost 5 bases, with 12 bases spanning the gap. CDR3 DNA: TGTGCCAGCAGCTTAGTGGCCAGGCAGCACGAGCAGTACTTC. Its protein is CASSLVARQHEQYF.

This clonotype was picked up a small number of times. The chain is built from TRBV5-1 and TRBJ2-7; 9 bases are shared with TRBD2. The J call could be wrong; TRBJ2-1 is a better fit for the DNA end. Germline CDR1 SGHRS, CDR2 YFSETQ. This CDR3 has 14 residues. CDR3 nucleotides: TGCGCCAGCACTCAAGTAGCGGGAGTCAATGAGCAGTTCTTC. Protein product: CASTQVAGVNEQFF.

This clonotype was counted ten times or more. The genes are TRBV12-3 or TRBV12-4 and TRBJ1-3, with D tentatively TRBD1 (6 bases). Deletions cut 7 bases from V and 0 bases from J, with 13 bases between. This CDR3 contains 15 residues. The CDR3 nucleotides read TGTGCCAGCACCGACAGGCGTCGCTCTGGAAACACCATATATTTT. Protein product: CASTDRRRSGNTIYF.

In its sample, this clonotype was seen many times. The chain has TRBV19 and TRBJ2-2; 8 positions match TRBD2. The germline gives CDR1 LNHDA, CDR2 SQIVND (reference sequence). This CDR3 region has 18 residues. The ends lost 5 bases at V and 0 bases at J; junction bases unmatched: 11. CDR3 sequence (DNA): TGTGCCAGTAGTTACGGTACAGCGGGGGACGCGAACACCGGGGAGCTGTTTTTT. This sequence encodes CASSYGTAGDANTGELFF. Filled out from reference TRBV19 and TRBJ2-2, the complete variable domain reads DGGITQSPKYLFRKEGQNVTLSCEQNLNHDAMYWYRQDPGQGLRLIYYSQIVNDFQKGDIAEGYSVSREKKESFPLTVTSAQKNPTAFYLCASSYGTAGDANTGELFFGEGSRLTVL.

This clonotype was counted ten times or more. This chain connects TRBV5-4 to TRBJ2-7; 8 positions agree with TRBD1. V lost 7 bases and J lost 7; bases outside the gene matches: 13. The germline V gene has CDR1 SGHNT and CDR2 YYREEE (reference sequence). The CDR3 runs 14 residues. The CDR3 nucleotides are TGTGCCAGCCGCGACAGGGGTCCCTACAATGAGCAGTACTTC. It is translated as CASRDRGPYNEQYF.

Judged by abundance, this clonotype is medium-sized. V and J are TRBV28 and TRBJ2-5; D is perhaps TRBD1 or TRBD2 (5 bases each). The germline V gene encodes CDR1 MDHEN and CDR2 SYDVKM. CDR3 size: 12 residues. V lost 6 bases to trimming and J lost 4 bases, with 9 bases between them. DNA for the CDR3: TGTGCCAGCAGATTTGGGGGAGAGACCCAGTACTTC. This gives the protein CASRFGGETQYF.

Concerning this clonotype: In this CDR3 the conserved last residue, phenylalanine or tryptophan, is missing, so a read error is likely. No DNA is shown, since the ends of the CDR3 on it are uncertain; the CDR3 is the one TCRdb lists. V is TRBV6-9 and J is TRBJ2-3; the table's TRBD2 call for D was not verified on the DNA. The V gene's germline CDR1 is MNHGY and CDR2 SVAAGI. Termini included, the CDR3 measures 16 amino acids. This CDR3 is CASNLGLIGSPLHFGT.

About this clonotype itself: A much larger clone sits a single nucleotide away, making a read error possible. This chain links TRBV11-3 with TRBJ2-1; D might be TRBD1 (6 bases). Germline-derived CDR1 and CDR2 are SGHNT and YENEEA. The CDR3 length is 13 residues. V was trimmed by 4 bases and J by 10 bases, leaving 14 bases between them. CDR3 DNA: TGTGCCAGCAGCTCCGTTGGGGGCGGCGAGCAGTTCTTC. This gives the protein CASSSVGGGEQFF.